There are many counts of the clone carrying this T cell receptor (beta chain). The antigen is unknown. The junction and the germline gene differ at one end; a read error may be behind it. These data are taken from a study of T cells in Graves' hyperthyroidism and ophthalmopathy. General study points: Blood shared most expanded thyroid clonotypes above 0.001.

Diagnoses rested on clinical symptoms, serum thyroxine and TRAb, thyroid ultrasound and orbital computed tomography. CDR3 length: 12 amino acids. Germline V CDR1 and CDR2: SSHAT, FNYEAQ (reference sequence). TCR beta CDR3 region amplification was performed from RNA transcripts. TCR CDR3 regions were first amplified by RT-PCR with HTBI primers. MiXCR, run by TCRdb on the multiplex PCR reads, gives a single entry per CDR3 protein. The table has around 240,000 distinct CDR3 sequences, roughly 15% seen once. The receptor comes from a woman aged 18 to 35 with Graves' ophthalmopathy. Sequencing input: blood. The chain links TRBV7-7 to TRBJ2-1, with a weak D call TRBD2 (5 bases). The CDR3 loop reads CASSLAGGEQFF. Written as DNA, the CDR3 is TGTGCTAGCAGCTTAGCTGGCGGGGAGCAGTTCTTC.